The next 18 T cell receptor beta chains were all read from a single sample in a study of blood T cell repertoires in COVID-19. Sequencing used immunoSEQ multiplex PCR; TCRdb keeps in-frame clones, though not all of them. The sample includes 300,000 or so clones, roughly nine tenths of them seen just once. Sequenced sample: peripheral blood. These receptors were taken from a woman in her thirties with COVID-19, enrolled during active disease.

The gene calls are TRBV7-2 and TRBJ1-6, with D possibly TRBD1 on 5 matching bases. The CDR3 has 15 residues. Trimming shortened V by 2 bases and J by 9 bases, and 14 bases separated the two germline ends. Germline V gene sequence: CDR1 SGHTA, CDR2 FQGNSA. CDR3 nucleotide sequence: TGTGCCAGCAGCTTATCTAGGGGCGAGGCTTCACCCCTCCACTTT. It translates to CASSLSRGEASPLHF.

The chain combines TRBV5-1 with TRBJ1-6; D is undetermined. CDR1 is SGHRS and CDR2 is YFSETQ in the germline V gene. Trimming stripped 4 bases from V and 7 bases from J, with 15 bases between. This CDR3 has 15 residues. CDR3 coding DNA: TGCGCCAGCAGCGATCGACGAAGCGGGAATTCACCCCTCCACTTT. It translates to CASSDRRSGNSPLHF.

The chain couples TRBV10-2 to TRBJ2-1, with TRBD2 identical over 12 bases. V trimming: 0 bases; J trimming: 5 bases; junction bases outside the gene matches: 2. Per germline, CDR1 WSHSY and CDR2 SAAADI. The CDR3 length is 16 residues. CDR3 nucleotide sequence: TGCGCCAGCAGTGAGTCTCGGACTAGCGGGGACAATGAGCAGTTCTTC. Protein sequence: CASSESRTSGDNEQFF.

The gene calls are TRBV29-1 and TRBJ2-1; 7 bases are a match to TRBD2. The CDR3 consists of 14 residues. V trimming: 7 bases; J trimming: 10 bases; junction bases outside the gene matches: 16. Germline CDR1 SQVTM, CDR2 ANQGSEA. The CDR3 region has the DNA TGCAGCGCTTGGCGGGGTAGCGGGCCCAACGAGCAGTTCTTC. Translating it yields CSAWRGSGPNEQFF.

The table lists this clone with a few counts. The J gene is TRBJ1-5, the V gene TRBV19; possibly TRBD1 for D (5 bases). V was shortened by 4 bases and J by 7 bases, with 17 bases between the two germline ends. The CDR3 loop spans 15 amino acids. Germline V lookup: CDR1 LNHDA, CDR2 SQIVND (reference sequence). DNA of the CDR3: TGTGCCAGTAGTACAACGGGGCCCGGGGGGCAGCCCCAGCATTTT. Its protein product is CASSTTGPGGQPQHF.

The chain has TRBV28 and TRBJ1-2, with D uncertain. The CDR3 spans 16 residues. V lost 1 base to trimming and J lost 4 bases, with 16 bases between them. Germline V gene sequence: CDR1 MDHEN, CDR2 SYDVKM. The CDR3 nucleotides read TGTGCCAGCAGTTTATTTTGGCCCCTCCGTCGCTATGGCTACACCTTC. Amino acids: CASSLFWPLRRYGYTF.

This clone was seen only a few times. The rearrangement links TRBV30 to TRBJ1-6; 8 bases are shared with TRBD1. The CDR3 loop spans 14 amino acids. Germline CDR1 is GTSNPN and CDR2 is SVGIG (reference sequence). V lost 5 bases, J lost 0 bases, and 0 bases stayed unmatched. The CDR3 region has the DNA TGTGCCTGGGGACAGGGCTCCTATAATTCACCCCTCCACTTT. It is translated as CAWGQGSYNSPLHF.

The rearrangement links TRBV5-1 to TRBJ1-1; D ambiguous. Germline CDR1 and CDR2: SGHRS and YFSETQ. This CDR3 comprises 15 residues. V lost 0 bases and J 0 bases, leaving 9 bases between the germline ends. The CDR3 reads CASSLDLGLNTEAFF. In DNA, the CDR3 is TGCGCCAGCAGCTTGGACCTAGGTTTGAACACTGAAGCTTTCTTT.

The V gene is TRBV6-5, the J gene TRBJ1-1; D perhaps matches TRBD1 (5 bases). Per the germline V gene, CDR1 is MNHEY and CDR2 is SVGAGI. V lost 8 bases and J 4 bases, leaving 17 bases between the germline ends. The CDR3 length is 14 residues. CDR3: CASREVGVGTEAFF. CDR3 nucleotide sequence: TGTGCCAGCCGAGAGGTAGGGGTGGGCACTGAAGCTTTCTTT.

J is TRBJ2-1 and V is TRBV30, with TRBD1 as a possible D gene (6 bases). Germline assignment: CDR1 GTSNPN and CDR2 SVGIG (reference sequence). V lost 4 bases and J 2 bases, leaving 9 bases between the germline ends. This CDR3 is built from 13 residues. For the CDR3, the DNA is TGTGCCTGGAAGGCAGGGGCCTACAATGAGCAGTTCTTC. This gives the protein CAWKAGAYNEQFF. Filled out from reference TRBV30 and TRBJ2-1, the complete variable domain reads SQTIHQWPATLVQPVGSPLSLECTVEGTSNPNLYWYRQAAGRGLQLLFYSVGIGQISSEVPQNLSASRPQDRQFILSSKKLLLSDSGFYLCAWKAGAYNEQFFGPGTRLTVL.

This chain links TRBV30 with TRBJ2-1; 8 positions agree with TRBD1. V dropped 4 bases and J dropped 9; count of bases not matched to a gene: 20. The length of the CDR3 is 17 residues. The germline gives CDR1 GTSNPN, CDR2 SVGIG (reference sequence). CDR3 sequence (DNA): TGTGCCTGGAACCCCACGACTGGACAGGGAAGTAGCGGTGAGCAGTTCTTC. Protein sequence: CAWNPTTGQGSSGEQFF.

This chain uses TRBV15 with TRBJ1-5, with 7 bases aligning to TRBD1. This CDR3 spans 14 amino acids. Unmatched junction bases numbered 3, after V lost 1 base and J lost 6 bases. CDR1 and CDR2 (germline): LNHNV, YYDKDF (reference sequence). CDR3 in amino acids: CATSRARDSQPQHF. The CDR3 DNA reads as TGTGCCACCAGCAGAGCGAGGGACAGTCAGCCCCAGCATTTT. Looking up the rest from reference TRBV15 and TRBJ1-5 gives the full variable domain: DAMVIQNPRYQVTQFGKPVTLSCSQTLNHNVMYWYQQKSSQAPKLLFHYYDKDFNNEADTPDNFQSRRPNTSFCFLDIRSPGLGDTAMYLCATSRARDSQPQHFGDGTRLSIL.

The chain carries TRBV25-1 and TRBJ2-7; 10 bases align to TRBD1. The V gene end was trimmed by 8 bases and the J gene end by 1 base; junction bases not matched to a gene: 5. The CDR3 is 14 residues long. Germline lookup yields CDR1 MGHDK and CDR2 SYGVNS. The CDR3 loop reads CASAWTGGSYEQYF. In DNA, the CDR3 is TGTGCCAGCGCCTGGACAGGGGGATCCTACGAGCAGTACTTC.

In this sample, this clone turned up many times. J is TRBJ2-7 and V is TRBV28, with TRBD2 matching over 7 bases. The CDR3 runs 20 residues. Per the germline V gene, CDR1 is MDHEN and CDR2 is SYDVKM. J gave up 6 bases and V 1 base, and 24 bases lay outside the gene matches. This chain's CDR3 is CASSLLYLVGLGTMDREQYF. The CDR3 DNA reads TGTGCCAGCAGTTTATTATATCTGGTGGGGCTTGGGACTATGGATCGCGAGCAGTACTTC.

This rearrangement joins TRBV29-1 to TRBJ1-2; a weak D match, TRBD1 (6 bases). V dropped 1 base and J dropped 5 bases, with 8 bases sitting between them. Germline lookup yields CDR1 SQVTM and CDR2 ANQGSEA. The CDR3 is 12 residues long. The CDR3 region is CSVEGTAYGYTF. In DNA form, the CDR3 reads TGCAGCGTTGAAGGGACAGCTTATGGCTACACCTTC. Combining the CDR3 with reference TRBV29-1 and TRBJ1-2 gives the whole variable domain SAVISQKPSRDICQRGTSLTIQCQVDSQVTMMFWYRQQPGQSLTLIATANQGSEATYESGFVIDKFPISRPNLTFSTLTVSNMSPEDSSIYLCSVEGTAYGYTFGSGTRLTVV.

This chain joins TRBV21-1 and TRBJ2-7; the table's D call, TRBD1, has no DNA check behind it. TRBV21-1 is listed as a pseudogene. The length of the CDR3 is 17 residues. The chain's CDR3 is CASSKGARDRGEYEQYF. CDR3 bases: TGTGCCAGCAGCAAAGGGGCCCGGGACAGGGGTGAGTACGAGCAGTACTTC.

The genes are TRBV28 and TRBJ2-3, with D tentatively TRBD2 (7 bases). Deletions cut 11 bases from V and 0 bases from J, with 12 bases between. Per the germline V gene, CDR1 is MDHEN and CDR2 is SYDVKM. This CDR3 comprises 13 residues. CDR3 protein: CAGGGLSTDTQYF. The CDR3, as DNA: TGTGCCGGGGGGGGCCTAAGCACAGATACGCAGTATTTT.

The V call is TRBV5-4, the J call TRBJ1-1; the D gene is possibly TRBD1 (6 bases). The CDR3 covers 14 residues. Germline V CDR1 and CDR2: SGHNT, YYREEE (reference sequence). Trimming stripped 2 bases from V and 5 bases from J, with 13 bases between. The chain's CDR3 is CASSFRGGFTEAFF. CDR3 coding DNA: TGTGCCAGCAGCTTCAGGGGCGGGTTTACTGAAGCTTTCTTT.